Here is one T cell receptor beta chain with its context. This clonotype has at least ten counts. Its target antigen remains unknown. Within one base of it there is no much larger clone, and no base qualities were kept. These data originate in a study of HIV-infected children after antiretroviral therapy interruption (dated by TCRdb to 2018 to 2020). With regard to the full study: Eight children were included: four on planned treatment interruption and four on continuous treatment, all with CD4+ count above 500 and viral load below 50 copies/ml. In the continuous-treatment arm, samples from corresponding weeks 0, 48 and 150 were analyzed. Most participating children had recorded exposure to EBV and CMV. The interruption group had a median age of around 9.5 years, and the continuous treatment group had a median age of 8 years. For the interruption arm, samples were taken at week 0, at week 12, at the end of interruption (week 24 or 48), and roughly 3 years after the study ended. Alongside measurements of thymic output, TCR repertoires of children on planned treatment interruption were compared with TCR repertoires of children on continuous antiretroviral treatment.

In the paper's terms, the treatment or condition label means: PENTA 11 planned treatment interruption arm or continuous ART arm. Participants were children from the United Kingdom aged 2 to 15 years who had received at least three-drug ART for at least 24 weeks. Cryopreserved PBMCs with at least 5 million viable cells were required; several candidate patients were excluded for low viable PBMC yield. Naive CD4+ CD45RA+ CD45RO- T cells were FACS-sorted from thawed PBMCs on a FACSAria III cell sorter. After sorting, the cells were fixed and RNA was extracted first with the RNeasy FFPE kit and then with the RNeasy Micro kit. Receptors were amplified or captured by 3' RACE. TCR libraries were generated from RNA by a 3' RACE protocol incorporating unique molecular identifiers so that PCR amplification bias could be corrected. Up to 12 amplicon libraries were pooled and sequenced on an Illumina MiSeq with v2 2x250 paired-end chemistry. In the source study's methods: Reads were processed with Decombinator to assign V and J genes and CDR3, with barcode-based error and PCR bias correction. Repertoires were subsampled to equal depth before Gini coefficient calculation using the R ineq package. GLIPH, Hamming distance and a shared triplet metric were used to assess CDR3 similarity. TCRdb trimmed public reads at Q25 via fastp, called clones via MiXCR and kept in-frame beta chains. Entries that share a CDR3 protein sequence are merged under the most common genes and DNA. The authors' filters were not applied to this entry. For this sample there are about 86,000 distinct CDR3 sequences; around 6.9% appear just once. The ten largest clones add up to 0.85% to 1.3% of the sample.

Summary of the overall study and its limitations: Minor non-naive CD45RA+ populations, such as EMRA or stem memory cells, might be present among the sorted CD45RA+ naive cells. An increase in the naive CD4+ Gini coefficient was observed by the end of treatment interruption, suggesting clonal expansion, and a return to baseline was observed by 3 years. In naive CD4+ repertoires of PTI patients, reduced CDR3 sharing between time points was observed after interruption began, whereas many sequences were found to be shared between end of interruption and 3 years later. The low number of patients is a limitation and the data should be interpreted with caution.

The CDR3 holds 16 amino acids from the cysteine to the phenylalanine. The kept DNA is CDR3 alone, 48 bases in frame from the first base. CDR1 SGHRS and CDR2 YFSETQ were looked up in the germline V gene. V gives up 0 bases and J gives up 5 bases, and the segment between their germline ends measures 15 bases. The sample in question was CD45RA+ CD4+ T cells from PBMCs, pooled from several time points, obtained from a donor given antiretroviral therapy, either interrupted or continuous. Interpreted using the paper, the cell subset or site label stands for: naive CD4+ CD45RA+ CD45RO- T cells. The TCR sequence derives from a pool of human donors with HIV. The V and J genes are TRBV5-1 and TRBJ2-1, with the D gene possibly TRBD1 or TRBD2, each one fitting 5 bases. In nucleotides, the sequence is TGCGCCAGCAGCTTGGGTCCCAGTAGGGGAGACAATGAGCAGTTCTTC. Protein translation: CASSLGPSRGDNEQFF. Where the CDR3 stops, the reference TRBV5-1 and TRBJ2-1 genes take over; the full variable domain is KAGVTQTPRYLIKTRGQQVTLSCSPISGHRSVSWYQQTPGQGLQFLFEYFSETQRNKGNFPGRFSGRQFSNSRSEMNVSTLELGDSALYLCASSLGPSRGDNEQFFGPGTRLTVL.